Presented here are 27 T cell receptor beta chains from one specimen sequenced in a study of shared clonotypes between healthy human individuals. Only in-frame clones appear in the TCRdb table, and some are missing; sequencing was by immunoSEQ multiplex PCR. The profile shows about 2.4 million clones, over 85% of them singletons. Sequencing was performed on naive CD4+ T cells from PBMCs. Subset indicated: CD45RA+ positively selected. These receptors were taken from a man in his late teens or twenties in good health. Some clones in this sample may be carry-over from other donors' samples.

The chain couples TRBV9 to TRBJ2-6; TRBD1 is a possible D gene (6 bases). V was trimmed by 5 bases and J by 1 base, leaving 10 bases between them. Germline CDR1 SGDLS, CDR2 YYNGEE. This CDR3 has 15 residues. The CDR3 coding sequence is TGTGCCAGCAGTTTTACAGGGTCTGGGGCCAACGTCCTGACTTTC. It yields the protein CASSFTGSGANVLTF.

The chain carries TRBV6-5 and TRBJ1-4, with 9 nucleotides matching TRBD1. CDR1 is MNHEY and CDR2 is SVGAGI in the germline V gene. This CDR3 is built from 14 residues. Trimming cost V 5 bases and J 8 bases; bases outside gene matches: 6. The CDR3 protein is CASSLRQGGEKLFF. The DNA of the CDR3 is TGTGCCAGCAGTCTCAGACAGGGGGGAGAAAAACTGTTTTTT.

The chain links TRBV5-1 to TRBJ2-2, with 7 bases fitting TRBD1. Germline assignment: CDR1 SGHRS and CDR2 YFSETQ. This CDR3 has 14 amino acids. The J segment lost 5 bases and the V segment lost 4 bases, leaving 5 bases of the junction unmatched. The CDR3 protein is CASSTYRGTGELFF. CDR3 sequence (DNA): TGCGCCAGCAGCACTTACAGGGGAACCGGGGAGCTGTTTTTT.

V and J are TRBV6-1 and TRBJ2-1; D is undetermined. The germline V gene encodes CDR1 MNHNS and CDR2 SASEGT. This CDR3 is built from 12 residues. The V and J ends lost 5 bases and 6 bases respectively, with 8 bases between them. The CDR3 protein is CASSTYSNEQFF. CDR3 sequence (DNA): TGTGCCAGCAGTACTTACAGCAATGAGCAGTTCTTC.

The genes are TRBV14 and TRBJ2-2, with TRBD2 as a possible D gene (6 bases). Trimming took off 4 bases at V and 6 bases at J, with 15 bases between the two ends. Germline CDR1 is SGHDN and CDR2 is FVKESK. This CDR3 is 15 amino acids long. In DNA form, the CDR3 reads TGTGCCAGCAGCCCACGGGACTCCTCACCCGGGGAGCTGTTTTTT. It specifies CASSPRDSSPGELFF.

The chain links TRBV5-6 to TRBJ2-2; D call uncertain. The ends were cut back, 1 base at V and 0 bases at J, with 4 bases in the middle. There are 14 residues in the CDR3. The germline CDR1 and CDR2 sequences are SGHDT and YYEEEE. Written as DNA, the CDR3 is TGTGCCAGCAGCTTGCTTGCGAACACCGGGGAGCTGTTTTTT. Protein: CASSLLANTGELFF.

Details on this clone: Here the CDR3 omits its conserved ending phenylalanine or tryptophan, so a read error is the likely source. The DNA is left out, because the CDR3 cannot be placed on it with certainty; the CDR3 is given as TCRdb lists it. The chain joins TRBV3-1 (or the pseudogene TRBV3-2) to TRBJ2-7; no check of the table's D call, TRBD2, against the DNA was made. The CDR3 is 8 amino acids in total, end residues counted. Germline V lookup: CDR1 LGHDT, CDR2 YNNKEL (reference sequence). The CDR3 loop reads CASSQDKA.

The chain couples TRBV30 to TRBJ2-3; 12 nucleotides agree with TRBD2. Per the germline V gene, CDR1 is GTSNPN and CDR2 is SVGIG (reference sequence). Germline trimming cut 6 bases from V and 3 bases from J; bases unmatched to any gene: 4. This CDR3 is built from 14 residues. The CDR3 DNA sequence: TGTGCCTGTAAAGGACTAGCGGGGACAGATACGCAGTATTTT. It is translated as CACKGLAGTDTQYF.

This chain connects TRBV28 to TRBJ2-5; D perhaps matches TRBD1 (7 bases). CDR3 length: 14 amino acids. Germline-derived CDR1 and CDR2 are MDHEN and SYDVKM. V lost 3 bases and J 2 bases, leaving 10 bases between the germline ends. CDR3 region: CASSLRDSQETQYF. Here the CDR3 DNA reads TGTGCCAGCAGTTTGCGGGACAGTCAAGAGACCCAGTACTTC.

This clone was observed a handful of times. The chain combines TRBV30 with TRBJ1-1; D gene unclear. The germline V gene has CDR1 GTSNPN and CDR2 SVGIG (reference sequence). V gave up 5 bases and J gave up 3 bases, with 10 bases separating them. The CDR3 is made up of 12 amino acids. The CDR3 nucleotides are TGTGCCTGGTCTGACACTCACACTGAAGCTTTCTTT. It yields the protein CAWSDTHTEAFF. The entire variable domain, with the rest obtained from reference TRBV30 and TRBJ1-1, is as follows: SQTIHQWPATLVQPVGSPLSLECTVEGTSNPNLYWYRQAAGRGLQLLFYSVGIGQISSEVPQNLSASRPQDRQFILSSKKLLLSDSGFYLCAWSDTHTEAFFGQGTRLTVV.

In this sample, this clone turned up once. DNA of the CDR3: TGTGCCAGCAGACGTAGCGGGACCACCTACGAGCAGTACTTC. Protein: CASRRSGTTYEQYF. This chain joins TRBV6-5 and TRBJ2-7; the match to TRBD2 covers 8 bases. Germline assignment: CDR1 MNHEY and CDR2 SVGAGI. The CDR3 totals 14 residues. The ends lost 6 bases at V and 2 bases at J; junction bases unmatched: 6.

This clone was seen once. CDR3 in DNA: TGTGCCATCAGTGAGTCGCAGGGACTAGCGGACCTTAATGAGCAGTTCTTC. Its protein is CAISESQGLADLNEQFF. The chain is built from TRBV10-3 and TRBJ2-1, with TRBD2 matching 11 bases. Losses at the gene ends were 0 bases for V and 7 bases for J; bases not matched to a gene: 8. Looked up from germline, CDR1 is ENHRY and CDR2 is SYGVKD. The CDR3 runs to 17 residues.

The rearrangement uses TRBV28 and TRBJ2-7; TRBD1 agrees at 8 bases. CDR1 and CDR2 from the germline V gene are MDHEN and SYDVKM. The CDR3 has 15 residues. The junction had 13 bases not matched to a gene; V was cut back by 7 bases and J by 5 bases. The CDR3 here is CASIGRGRWGDEQYF. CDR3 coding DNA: TGTGCCAGCATCGGCAGGGGGCGCTGGGGTGACGAGCAGTACTTC.

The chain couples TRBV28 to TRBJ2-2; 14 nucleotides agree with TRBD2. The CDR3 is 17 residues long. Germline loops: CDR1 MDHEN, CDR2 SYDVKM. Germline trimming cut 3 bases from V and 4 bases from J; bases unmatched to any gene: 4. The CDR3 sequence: CASSLGLAGAGTGELFF. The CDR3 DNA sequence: TGTGCCAGCAGTTTGGGACTAGCGGGAGCGGGCACCGGGGAGCTGTTTTTT.

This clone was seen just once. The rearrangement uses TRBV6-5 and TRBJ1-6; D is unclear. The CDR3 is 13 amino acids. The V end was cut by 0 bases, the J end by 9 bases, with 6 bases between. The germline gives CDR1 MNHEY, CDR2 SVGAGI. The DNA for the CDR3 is TGTGCCAGCAGTTACTCCGAGAGTTCACCCCTCCACTTT. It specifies CASSYSESSPLHF.

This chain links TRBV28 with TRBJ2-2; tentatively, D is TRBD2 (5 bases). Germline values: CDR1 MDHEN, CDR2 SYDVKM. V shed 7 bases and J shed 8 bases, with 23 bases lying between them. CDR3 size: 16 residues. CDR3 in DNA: TGTGCCAGCACCACGGTCGGGTCGCTGAGAGGGGGGGAGCTGTTTTTT. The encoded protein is CASTTVGSLRGGELFF.

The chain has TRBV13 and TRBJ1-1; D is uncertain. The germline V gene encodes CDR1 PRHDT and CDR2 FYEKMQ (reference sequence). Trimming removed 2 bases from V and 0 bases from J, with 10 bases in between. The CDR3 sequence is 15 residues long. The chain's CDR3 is CASSLKGKVNTEAFF. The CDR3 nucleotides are TGTGCCAGCAGCTTAAAGGGCAAGGTGAACACTGAAGCTTTCTTT. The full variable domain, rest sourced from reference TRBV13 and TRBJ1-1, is AAGVIQSPRHLIKEKRETATLKCYPIPRHDTVYWYQQGPGQDPQFLISFYEKMQSDKGSIPDRFSAQQFSDYHSELNMSSLELGDSALYFCASSLKGKVNTEAFFGQGTRLTVV.

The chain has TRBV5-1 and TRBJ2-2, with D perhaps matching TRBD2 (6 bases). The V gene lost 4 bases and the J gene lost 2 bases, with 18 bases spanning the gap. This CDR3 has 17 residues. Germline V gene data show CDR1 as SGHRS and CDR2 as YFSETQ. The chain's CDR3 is CASSPRPGTSNTGELFF. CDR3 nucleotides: TGCGCCAGCAGCCCCCGTCCCGGGACTTCCAACACCGGGGAGCTGTTTTTT.

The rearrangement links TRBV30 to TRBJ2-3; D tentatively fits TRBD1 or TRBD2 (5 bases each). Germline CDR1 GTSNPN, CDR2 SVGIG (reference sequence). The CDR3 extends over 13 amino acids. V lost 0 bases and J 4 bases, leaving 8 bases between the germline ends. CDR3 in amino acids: CAWSVGAADTQYF. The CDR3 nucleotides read TGTGCCTGGAGTGTCGGGGCTGCAGATACGCAGTATTTT.

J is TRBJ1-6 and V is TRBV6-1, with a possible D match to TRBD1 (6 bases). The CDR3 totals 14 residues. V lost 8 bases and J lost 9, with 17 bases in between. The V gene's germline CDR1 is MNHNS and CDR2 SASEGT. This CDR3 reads CASQVQGLRSPLHF. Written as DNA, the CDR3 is TGTGCCAGCCAGGTACAGGGCCTACGTTCACCCCTCCACTTT.

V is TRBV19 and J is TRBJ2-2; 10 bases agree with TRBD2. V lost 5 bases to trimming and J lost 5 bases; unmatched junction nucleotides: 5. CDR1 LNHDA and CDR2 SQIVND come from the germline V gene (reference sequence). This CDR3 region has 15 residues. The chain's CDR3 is CASSPAGGRTGELFF. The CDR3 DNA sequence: TGTGCCAGTAGTCCAGCGGGAGGGAGGACCGGGGAGCTGTTTTTT.

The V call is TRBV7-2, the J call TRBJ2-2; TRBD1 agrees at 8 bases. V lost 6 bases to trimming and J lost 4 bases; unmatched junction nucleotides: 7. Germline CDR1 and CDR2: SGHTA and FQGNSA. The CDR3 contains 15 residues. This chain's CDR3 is CASRDRQGFTGELFF. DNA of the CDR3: TGTGCCAGCAGAGATCGACAGGGGTTCACCGGGGAGCTGTTTTTT.

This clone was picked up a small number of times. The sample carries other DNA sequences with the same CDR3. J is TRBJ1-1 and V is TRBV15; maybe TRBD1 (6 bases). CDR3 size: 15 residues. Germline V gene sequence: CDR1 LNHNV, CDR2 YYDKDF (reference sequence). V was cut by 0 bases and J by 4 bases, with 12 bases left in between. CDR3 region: CATSRDQGLGTEAFF. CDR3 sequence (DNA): TGTGCCACCAGCAGAGATCAGGGGTTAGGCACTGAAGCTTTCTTT.

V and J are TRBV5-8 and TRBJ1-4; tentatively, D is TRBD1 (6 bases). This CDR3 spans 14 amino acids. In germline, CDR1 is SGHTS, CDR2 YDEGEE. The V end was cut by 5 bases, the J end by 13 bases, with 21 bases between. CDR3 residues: CASRQKGQGYRLFF. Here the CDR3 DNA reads TGTGCCAGCAGACAGAAGGGGCAGGGGTATCGACTGTTTTTT.

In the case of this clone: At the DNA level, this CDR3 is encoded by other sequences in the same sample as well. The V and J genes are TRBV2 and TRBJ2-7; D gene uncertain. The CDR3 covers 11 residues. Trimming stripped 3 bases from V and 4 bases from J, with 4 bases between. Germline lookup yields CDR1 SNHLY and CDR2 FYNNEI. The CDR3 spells CASSDGYEQYF. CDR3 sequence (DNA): TGTGCCAGCAGTGACGGGTACGAGCAGTACTTC.

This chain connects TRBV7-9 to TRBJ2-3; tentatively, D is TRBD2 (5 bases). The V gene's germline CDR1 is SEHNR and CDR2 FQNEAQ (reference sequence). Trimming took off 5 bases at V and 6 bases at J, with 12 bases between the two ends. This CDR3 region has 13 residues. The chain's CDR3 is CASSPSTGDTQYF. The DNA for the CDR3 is TGTGCCAGCAGCCCCTCTACGGGGGATACGCAGTATTTT. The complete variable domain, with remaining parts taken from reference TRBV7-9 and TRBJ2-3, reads DTGVSQNPRHKITKRGQNVTFRCDPISEHNRLYWYRQTLGQGPEFLTYFQNEAQLEKSRLLSDRFSAERPKGSFSTLEIQRTEQGDSAMYLCASSPSTGDTQYFGPGTRLTVL.

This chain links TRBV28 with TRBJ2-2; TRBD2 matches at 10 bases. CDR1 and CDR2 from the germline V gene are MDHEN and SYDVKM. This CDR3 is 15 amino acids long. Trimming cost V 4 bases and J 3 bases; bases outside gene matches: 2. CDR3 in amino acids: CASSSSGSYTGELFF. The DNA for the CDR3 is TGTGCCAGCAGTTCTAGCGGGAGTTACACCGGGGAGCTGTTTTTT.